What follows are 10 T cell receptor beta chains derived from one specimen sequenced in a study of response to subunit inactivated influenza vaccine. TCRdb processed the RT-PCR reads anew with MiXCR; each CDR3 protein has one entry. Among about 240,000 distinct CDR3 sequences listed, more than 9% were seen once. The material sequenced was non-naive T cells sorted from PBMCs, taken approximately 15 days before vaccination. The receptor source for this set is a man in his fifties who received an inactivated influenza vaccine.

The rearrangement joins TRBV4-2 to TRBJ1-1; D gene ambiguous. Per germline, CDR1 LGHNA and CDR2 YNFKEQ. This CDR3 spans 13 amino acids. Deletions cut 1 base from V and 3 bases from J, with 6 bases between. CDR3 sequence (DNA): TGTGCCAGCAGCCAAGCCCTGGACACTGAAGCTTTCTTT. It translates to CASSQALDTEAFF.

V is TRBV27 and J is TRBJ2-7; the D is unclear. The CDR3 consists of 14 residues. Looked up from germline, CDR1 is MNHEY and CDR2 is SMNVEV (reference sequence). The V end lost 6 bases, the J end lost 5 bases, and 17 bases lay between the germline ends. The CDR3 protein is CASRLSGSFHEQYF. The CDR3 DNA reads TGTGCCAGCAGGTTAAGTGGAAGCTTCCACGAGCAGTACTTC.

Of note for this clonotype: A read error may be the cause here, since a much bigger clone is one base away. This sequence joins TRBV18 and TRBJ2-3; perhaps TRBD1 as D (6 bases). Germline V gene data show CDR1 as KGHSH and CDR2 as LQKENI. This CDR3 contains 16 residues. V was clipped by 3 bases and J by 2 bases, with 15 bases between them. The CDR3 protein is CASSPLEGDITDTQYF. CDR3 sequence (DNA): TGTGCCAGCTCACCCTTAGAGGGGGATATCACAGATACGCAGTATTTT.

This clonotype was recorded many times. For the CDR3, the DNA is TGTGCCAGCAGGGACCTTGGGACAGCGAACACCGGGGAGCTGTTTTTT. Translation gives CASRDLGTANTGELFF. The chain is built from TRBV6-1 and TRBJ2-2; 7 bases fit TRBD1. V dropped 6 bases and J dropped 0; count of bases not matched to a gene: 7. The CDR3 extends over 16 amino acids. Germline V gene data show CDR1 as MNHNS and CDR2 as SASEGT.

At least ten counts were recorded for this clonotype. The V and J genes are TRBV5-1 and TRBJ1-2, with D perhaps matching TRBD1 (6 bases). The CDR3 is made up of 15 amino acids. Deletions cut 0 bases from V and 3 bases from J, with 12 bases between. CDR1 and CDR2 from the germline V gene are SGHRS and YFSETQ. The CDR3: CASSLVIRGDYGYTF. Written as DNA, the CDR3 is TGCGCCAGCAGCTTGGTTATCAGGGGAGACTATGGCTACACCTTC.

J is TRBJ2-4 and V is TRBV30, with TRBD1 matching 8 bases. The J segment lost 6 bases and the V segment lost 4 bases, leaving 8 bases of the junction unmatched. CDR3 length: 14 residues. Germline assignment: CDR1 GTSNPN and CDR2 SVGIG (reference sequence). CDR3 DNA sequence: TGTGCCTGGAAACCCGGGACAGGCTTAAACATTCAGTACTTC. The encoded protein is CAWKPGTGLNIQYF.

V usage is TRBV6-2 or TRBV6-3 and J usage is TRBJ1-5; D is unclear. The CDR3 sequence is 15 residues long. Germline assignment: CDR1 MNHEY and CDR2 SVGEGT. With 7 bases removed from V and 3 bases from J, the gap between germline ends came to 16 bases. CDR3 in amino acids: CASNEGTGFNQPQHF. Written as DNA, the CDR3 is TGTGCCAGCAACGAAGGAACCGGTTTCAATCAGCCCCAGCATTTT.

Points on this clonotype: A junction boundary mismatches the germline segment, possibly from a read error. The chain combines TRBV20-1 with TRBJ2-1; TRBD2 matches at 14 bases. CDR3 length: 16 residues. The germline V gene has CDR1 DFQATT and CDR2 SNEGSKA (reference sequence). The CDR3: CSATGTSGSFSNERFF. The CDR3 region has the DNA TGCAGTGCAACCGGGACTAGCGGGAGTTTTTCCAATGAGCGGTTCTTC.

This clonotype was seen a handful of times. V gene TRBV11-2 combines with J gene TRBJ2-5; D unclear. Trimming took off 4 bases at V and 7 bases at J, with 10 bases between the two ends. The germline V gene encodes CDR1 SGHAT and CDR2 FQNNGV. This CDR3 spans 12 amino acids. The CDR3 coding sequence is TGTGCCAGCAGCTCCGGTCCTGGGACCCAGTACTTC. This codes for CASSSGPGTQYF.

There are many counts of this clonotype. The chain couples TRBV10-2 to TRBJ1-1; TRBD1 agrees at 8 bases. The CDR3 has 13 residues. After removal of 5 bases from V and 8 bases from J, the junction contained 7 bases not matched to a gene. The V gene's germline CDR1 is WSHSY and CDR2 SAAADI. This chain's CDR3 is CASSPDRDREAFF. The DNA of the CDR3 is TGCGCCAGCAGTCCCGATCGGGACAGGGAAGCTTTCTTT.